Shown below are 16 T cell receptor beta chains from a single sample sequenced in a study of control samples from healthy donors and cancer patients. Profiled with immunoSEQ multiplex PCR; TCRdb holds only in-frame clones, not every one. The sample comprises about 89,000 clones, under 90% of which are singletons, and less than 2.5% rests with the top ten. The sequenced sample was blood. All receptors derive from a woman aged 40 to 50 in good health.

This clone was recorded a few times. The chain recombines TRBV11-3 with TRBJ2-1; 9 bases map to TRBD1. Germline-derived CDR1 and CDR2 are SGHNT and YENEEA. This CDR3 spans 15 amino acids. V trimming: 5 bases; J trimming: 6 bases; junction bases outside the gene matches: 8. The CDR3 sequence is CASSTPGQGFNEQFF. The CDR3 bases are TGTGCCAGCAGCACTCCGGGACAGGGTTTCAATGAGCAGTTCTTC.

The V call is TRBV7-2, the J call TRBJ1-1, with D perhaps matching TRBD1 (5 bases). CDR3 length equals 15 residues. CDR1 is SGHTA, CDR2 FQGNSA, per germline. The V end was cut by 1 base, the J end by 1 base, with 10 bases between. The chain's CDR3 is CASSLVIGQNTEAFF. CDR3 DNA: TGTGCCAGCAGCTTAGTGATCGGACAGAACACTGAAGCTTTCTTT.

In its sample, this clone was seen a few times. The chain employs TRBV30 and TRBJ1-6; no firm D call. CDR3 length equals 14 residues. Germline V gene sequence: CDR1 GTSNPN, CDR2 SVGIG (reference sequence). V dropped 4 bases and J dropped 7 bases, with 14 bases sitting between them. The CDR3: CAWTARSGNSPLHF. The CDR3 DNA follows: TGTGCCTGGACAGCCCGTAGCGGGAATTCACCCCTCCACTTT.

The chain combines TRBV10-3 with TRBJ1-4, with D possibly matching TRBD1 (6 bases). V was pared by 7 bases and J by 0 bases, with 6 bases between. From germline, CDR1 is ENHRY and CDR2 SYGVKD. CDR3 length equals 13 residues. DNA of the CDR3: TGTGCCATCAAGGGGGCAACTAATGAAAAACTGTTTTTT. Its translation is CAIKGATNEKLFF.

The J gene is TRBJ2-1, the V gene TRBV30, with D hard to call. This CDR3 is 10 amino acids long. The germline V gene has CDR1 GTSNPN and CDR2 SVGIG (reference sequence). Trimming cost V 5 bases and J 10 bases, with 9 bases left between them. The CDR3 region is CAWSYTEQFF. The DNA for the CDR3 is TGTGCCTGGTCCTATACAGAGCAGTTCTTC.

The chain recombines TRBV30 with TRBJ1-1; D is unclear. Trimming removed 1 base at V and 8 bases at J, with 8 bases between. CDR3 length: 11 amino acids. Germline CDR1 and CDR2: GTSNPN and SVGIG (reference sequence). CDR3 bases: TGTGCCTGGAGTGCAGGACTCGAAGCTTTCTTT. This gives the protein CAWSAGLEAFF.

The chain uses TRBV30 and TRBJ1-5; D gene ambiguous. Trimming stripped 2 bases from V and 1 base from J, with 12 bases between. The CDR3 contains 15 residues. Germline V gene sequence: CDR1 GTSNPN, CDR2 SVGIG (reference sequence). The CDR3 loop is CAWSPSLGSNQPQHF. DNA of the CDR3: TGTGCCTGGAGTCCCTCCCTGGGCAGCAATCAGCCCCAGCATTTT. Using reference TRBV30 and TRBJ1-5 for the parts outside the CDR3, the full variable domain is SQTIHQWPATLVQPVGSPLSLECTVEGTSNPNLYWYRQAAGRGLQLLFYSVGIGQISSEVPQNLSASRPQDRQFILSSKKLLLSDSGFYLCAWSPSLGSNQPQHFGDGTRLSIL.

This chain links TRBV7-8 with TRBJ1-4; D call uncertain. Germline lookup yields CDR1 SGHVS and CDR2 FQNEAQ. Trimming cost V 5 bases and J 2 bases, with 12 bases left between them. The CDR3 length is 15 residues. The CDR3 nucleotides read TGTGCCAGCAGCCCTAGGACGTCGACTAATGAAAAACTGTTTTTT. Its protein is CASSPRTSTNEKLFF.

The table lists this clone with many counts. This rearrangement joins TRBV7-9 to TRBJ2-1, with 10 bases aligning to TRBD1. The ends lost 5 bases at V and 10 bases at J; junction bases unmatched: 17. The CDR3 has 17 residues. Germline loops: CDR1 SEHNR, CDR2 FQNEAQ (reference sequence). The CDR3 DNA reads as TGTGCCAGCAGCCACAAGCCGGGACAGGGGAGGGCAATAGAGCAGTTCTTC. It translates to CASSHKPGQGRAIEQFF.

The chain carries TRBV4-3 and TRBJ2-3; TRBD2 agrees at 10 bases. The germline V gene encodes CDR1 LGHNA and CDR2 YSLEER. The trim removed 4 bases at V and 4 bases at J, leaving 11 bases unmatched. The CDR3 extends over 17 amino acids. The CDR3 DNA follows: TGCGCCAGCAGCCGATCACGGGCTAGCGGGGGATCAGATACGCAGTATTTT. This gives the protein CASSRSRASGGSDTQYF.

The chain is built from TRBV5-1 and TRBJ2-7; a possible D gene is TRBD2 (5 bases). Per the germline V gene, CDR1 is SGHRS and CDR2 is YFSETQ. Deletions cut 9 bases from V and 4 bases from J, with 14 bases between. The length of the CDR3 is 12 residues. The CDR3 loop reads CAIPGMNYEQYF. The CDR3 DNA follows: TGCGCCATCCCGGGGATGAATTACGAGCAGTACTTC. Drawing the rest from reference TRBV5-1 and TRBJ2-7, the complete variable domain is KAGVTQTPRYLIKTRGQQVTLSCSPISGHRSVSWYQQTPGQGLQFLFEYFSETQRNKGNFPGRFSGRQFSNSRSEMNVSTLELGDSALYLCAIPGMNYEQYFGPGTRLTVT.

This chain uses TRBV5-1 with TRBJ2-5; D not certain. The CDR3 has 13 residues. Looked up from germline, CDR1 is SGHRS and CDR2 is YFSETQ. Trimming took 1 base from V and 2 from J, leaving 6 bases between them. The CDR3 reads CASSLWQQETQYF. As DNA, the CDR3 is TGCGCCAGCAGCTTGTGGCAGCAAGAGACCCAGTACTTC.

This sequence joins TRBV9 and TRBJ1-3; D remains ambiguous. Germline CDR1 is SGDLS and CDR2 is YYNGEE. Trimming took 2 bases from V and 0 from J, leaving 9 bases between them. This CDR3 is built from 15 residues. Here the CDR3 reads CASSVLGNSGNTIYF. The CDR3 nucleotides read TGTGCCAGCAGCGTCTTGGGGAACTCTGGAAACACCATATATTTT.

V usage is TRBV7-3 and J usage is TRBJ1-1; TRBD1 might be the D (5 bases). The germline V gene encodes CDR1 SGHTA and CDR2 FQGTGA. CDR3 length: 14 residues. Trimming cost V 5 bases and J 4 bases, with 14 bases left between them. CDR3 amino acids: CASSQGGSSTEAFF. CDR3 bases: TGTGCCAGCAGCCAGGGTGGATCGAGCACTGAAGCTTTCTTT.

V and J are TRBV18 and TRBJ1-3; D uncertain. This CDR3 region has 14 residues. V was trimmed by 6 bases and J by 5 bases, leaving 14 bases between them. Germline-derived CDR1 and CDR2 are KGHSH and LQKENI. The CDR3 sequence: CASSSRAERNTIYF. CDR3 DNA sequence: TGTGCCAGCTCGTCTCGAGCCGAGAGAAACACCATATATTTT.

This clone has more than one count but fewer than ten. This CDR3 reads CASGAPNSPLHF. The CDR3 DNA follows: TGTGCCAGCGGGGCCCCTAATTCACCCCTCCACTTT. The rearrangement joins TRBV6-5 to TRBJ1-6; D perhaps matches TRBD1 (5 bases). Germline CDR1 is MNHEY and CDR2 is SVGAGI. The germline V and J ends were trimmed by 8 bases and 6 bases, with 8 bases remaining between them. CDR3 length: 12 residues.